A single sample gave rise to the 27 T cell receptor beta chains below, sequenced in a study of blood T cell repertoires in COVID-19. The protocol was immunoSEQ multiplex PCR, while the TCRdb copy is restricted to in-frame clones and leaves out a portion. The data hold 150,000 to 200,000 clones, with roughly nine tenths observed a single time. Sequenced sample: peripheral blood. The origin of the receptors is a man younger than 35 who had recovered from COVID-19.

This chain connects TRBV5-5 to TRBJ1-1; TRBD1 agrees at 9 bases. Germline loops: CDR1 SGHKS, CDR2 YYEKEE (reference sequence). The CDR3 is 14 amino acids. V dropped 3 bases and J dropped 4; count of bases not matched to a gene: 4. CDR3 amino acids: CASSSRDRATEAFF. CDR3 in DNA: TGTGCCAGCAGCTCCCGGGACAGGGCCACTGAAGCTTTCTTT. The full variable domain, completed using reference TRBV5-5 and TRBJ1-1, is DAGVTQSPTHLIKTRGQQVTLRCSPISGHKSVSWYQQVLGQGPQFIFQYYEKEERGRGNFPDRFSARQFPNYSSELNVNALLLGDSALYLCASSSRDRATEAFFGQGTRLTVV.

The gene calls are TRBV28 and TRBJ1-2; a possible D gene is TRBD1 (6 bases). V was clipped by 10 bases and J by 5 bases, with 17 bases between them. This CDR3 comprises 13 residues. Per the germline V gene, CDR1 is MDHEN and CDR2 is SYDVKM. CDR3 sequence: CATEQGLGYGYTF. CDR3 coding DNA: TGTGCCACAGAGCAGGGGTTAGGGTATGGCTACACCTTC.

This sequence joins TRBV7-2 and TRBJ2-3; 10 bases align to TRBD2. Germline V gene sequence: CDR1 SGHTA, CDR2 FQGNSA. The CDR3 has 15 residues. Trimming removed 5 bases from V and 0 bases from J; junction bases left unmatched: 2. CDR3: CASSPSGRSTDTQYF. The CDR3 DNA follows: TGTGCCAGCAGCCCTAGCGGGAGAAGCACAGATACGCAGTATTTT.

J is TRBJ1-4 and V is TRBV19, with 9 bases fitting TRBD1. Germline V lookup: CDR1 LNHDA, CDR2 SQIVND (reference sequence). This CDR3 region has 13 residues. V shed 8 bases, J shed 7 bases, and the junction held 5 bases outside the gene matches. The CDR3 is CASGDRVGEKLFF. CDR3 coding DNA: TGTGCCAGTGGGGACAGGGTTGGTGAAAAACTGTTTTTT.

The chain joins TRBV27 to TRBJ1-5; the D is unclear. Germline CDR1 is MNHEY and CDR2 is SMNVEV (reference sequence). This CDR3 contains 14 residues. V was cut by 2 bases and J by 4 bases, with 9 bases left in between. CDR3 DNA: TGTGCCAGCAGTTTAACCGGTTGGAATCAGCCCCAGCATTTT. Translated: CASSLTGWNQPQHF.

The V and J genes are TRBV5-1 and TRBJ2-5; a possible D gene is TRBD1 (5 bases). V dropped 5 bases and J dropped 5 bases, with 16 bases sitting between them. CDR1 and CDR2 (germline): SGHRS, YFSETQ. The CDR3 consists of 14 residues. CDR3 sequence: CASRKSGLGETQYF. DNA of the CDR3: TGCGCCAGCAGAAAATCAGGGTTGGGTGAGACCCAGTACTTC.

V and J are TRBV2 and TRBJ1-2, with TRBD1 matching 11 bases. The V and J ends lost 1 base and 8 bases, in that order; junction bases with no gene match: 12. Germline values: CDR1 SNHLY, CDR2 FYNNEI. This CDR3 has 17 residues. Here the CDR3 reads CASSEVGWGQGGRGYTF. The CDR3 DNA reads TGTGCCAGCAGTGAAGTAGGTTGGGGACAGGGGGGACGAGGCTACACCTTC. The complete variable domain, with remaining parts taken from reference TRBV2 and TRBJ1-2, reads EPEVTQTPSHQVTQMGQEVILRCVPISNHLYFYWYRQILGQKVEFLVSFYNNEISEKSEIFDDQFSVERPDGSNFTLKIRSTKLEDSAMYFCASSEVGWGQGGRGYTFGSGTRLTVV.

The rearrangement links TRBV7-9 to TRBJ2-3; 9 nucleotides agree with TRBD1. J was trimmed by 4 bases and V by 7 bases; bases with no gene match: 18. Germline CDR1 SEHNR, CDR2 FQNEAQ (reference sequence). The CDR3 runs 18 residues. In nucleotides, the CDR3 is TGTGCCAGCACCAAAGGGGTATTTCGGGACAGGGACGCAGATACGCAGTATTTT. It codes for CASTKGVFRDRDADTQYF.

This rearrangement joins TRBV30 to TRBJ1-2, with D possibly TRBD1 on 5 matching bases. V was shortened by 2 bases and J by 4 bases, with 14 bases between the two germline ends. Germline values: CDR1 GTSNPN, CDR2 SVGIG (reference sequence). The CDR3 length is 14 residues. The CDR3 coding sequence is TGTGCCTGGAGTACGCGCAGGGCTGGCTATGGCTACACCTTC. It translates to CAWSTRRAGYGYTF.

The rearrangement links TRBV27 to TRBJ2-4, with TRBD1 matching 7 bases. V shed 3 bases, J shed 3 bases, and the junction held 2 bases outside the gene matches. The CDR3 is made up of 14 amino acids. CDR1 is MNHEY and CDR2 is SMNVEV in the germline V gene (reference sequence). For the CDR3, the DNA is TGTGCCAGCAGTTTCACAGGGGACAAAAACATTCAGTACTTC. This encodes CASSFTGDKNIQYF.

The chain links TRBV4-3 to TRBJ1-6, with D unclear. Germline V lookup: CDR1 LGHNA, CDR2 YSLEER. Between the trimmed V and J ends, which lost 3 bases and 13 bases, there was a span of 16 bases. The CDR3 is 14 residues long. The CDR3 spells CASSHRGTASPLHF. In DNA form, the CDR3 reads TGCGCCAGCAGCCACCGAGGAACGGCCTCGCCCCTCCACTTT.

This clone was seen a single time. This chain joins TRBV28 and TRBJ2-1; D remains ambiguous. From germline, CDR1 is MDHEN and CDR2 SYDVKM. V dropped 6 bases and J dropped 5 bases, with 17 bases sitting between them. The CDR3 covers 15 residues. For the CDR3, the DNA is TGTGCCAGCAGCTTAACCCCTCCTAGAAACAATGAGCAGTTCTTC. It specifies CASSLTPPRNNEQFF.

This rearrangement joins TRBV7-2 to TRBJ2-1, with TRBD2 matching 11 bases. V dropped 6 bases and J dropped 3; count of bases not matched to a gene: 10. The CDR3 length is 17 residues. Per germline, CDR1 SGHTA and CDR2 FQGNSA. The CDR3, as DNA: TGTGCCAGCAGACCAGATCCCGGGACTAGCGGCTACAATGAGCAGTTCTTC. It encodes CASRPDPGTSGYNEQFF.

This clone was counted once. This rearrangement joins TRBV6-5 to TRBJ2-1; 8 bases match TRBD2. The CDR3 has 15 amino acids. Trimming removed 2 bases from V and 10 bases from J; junction bases left unmatched: 10. From germline, CDR1 is MNHEY and CDR2 SVGAGI. The CDR3 loop reads CASSYDSGTLGEQFF. DNA of the CDR3: TGTGCCAGCAGTTACGATAGCGGGACGCTCGGGGAGCAGTTCTTC.

The chain employs TRBV5-1 and TRBJ1-1; weak D call: TRBD1 (5 bases). Trimming stripped 0 bases from V and 0 bases from J, with 12 bases between. CDR3 length: 16 amino acids. Germline-derived CDR1 and CDR2 are SGHRS and YFSETQ. The CDR3 spells CASSLAPGWVNTEAFF. In nucleotides, the CDR3 is TGCGCCAGCAGCTTGGCCCCAGGGTGGGTGAACACTGAAGCTTTCTTT.

The sample holds one count of this clone. The chain joins TRBV27 to TRBJ2-7, with TRBD1 identical over 9 bases. V shed 5 bases and J 4 bases; nucleotides not matched to a gene: 3. The CDR3 is 13 amino acids. The germline CDR1 and CDR2 sequences are MNHEY and SMNVEV (reference sequence). The CDR3 reads CASSGDRGYEQYF. The CDR3 DNA follows: TGTGCCAGCAGTGGCGACAGGGGGTACGAGCAGTACTTC.

This clone was counted once. V is TRBV7-9 and J is TRBJ2-6; tentative D call: TRBD2 (5 bases). V lost 0 bases, J lost 0 bases, and 9 bases lay in between. The CDR3 has 17 residues. Germline CDR1 reads SEHNR; CDR2 reads FQNEAQ (reference sequence). CDR3 in amino acids: CASSLALGLSGANVLTF. Here the CDR3 DNA reads TGTGCCAGCAGCTTAGCCTTAGGACTCTCTGGGGCCAACGTCCTGACTTTC.

The V gene is TRBV7-2, the J gene TRBJ1-6, with a weak D call TRBD1 (5 bases). V gave up 4 bases and J gave up 8 bases, with 21 bases separating them. CDR3 length: 17 residues. Germline-derived CDR1 and CDR2 are SGHTA and FQGNSA. CDR3 amino acids: CASSSQFFFGGDSPLHF. The CDR3 DNA sequence: TGTGCCAGCAGCTCCCAGTTTTTTTTTGGGGGGGATTCACCCCTCCACTTT.

The rearrangement links TRBV12-3 or TRBV12-4 to TRBJ1-4; the D is unclear. The V gene lost 2 bases and the J gene lost 7 bases, with 8 bases spanning the gap. This CDR3 is built from 13 residues. This CDR3 is CASSLNRSEKLFF. The CDR3 DNA follows: TGTGCCAGCAGTTTAAACCGGAGTGAAAAACTGTTTTTT.

The rearrangement links TRBV28 to TRBJ2-7; possibly TRBD1 for D (6 bases). The CDR3 loop spans 13 amino acids. The V gene's germline CDR1 is MDHEN and CDR2 SYDVKM. V shed 8 bases and J shed 3 bases, with 14 bases lying between them. The CDR3 sequence: CASDTGLGYEQYF. CDR3 nucleotide sequence: TGTGCCAGCGACACAGGGTTAGGCTACGAGCAGTACTTC.

This sequence joins TRBV18 and TRBJ1-1, with 9 bases fitting TRBD1. The CDR3 is 14 residues long. V gave up 2 bases and J gave up 7 bases; unmatched junction bases: 5. Germline CDR1 and CDR2: KGHSH and LQKENI. CDR3 DNA sequence: TGTGCCAGCTCACCAATACAGGGGGCTAATGAAGCTTTCTTT. Its protein is CASSPIQGANEAFF.

This CDR3 reads CASSFLSSSVGYTF. CDR3 DNA: TGTGCCAGCAGTTTCCTGAGTTCCTCGGTCGGCTACACCTTC. J is TRBJ1-2 and V is TRBV27; D is undetermined. Trimming pared 3 bases from V and 8 bases from J, leaving 16 bases between. Germline V gene data show CDR1 as MNHEY and CDR2 as SMNVEV (reference sequence). The CDR3 has 14 residues.

The chain employs TRBV28 and TRBJ2-7; no clear D. Germline V lookup: CDR1 MDHEN, CDR2 SYDVKM. This CDR3 region has 15 residues. The V end was cut by 2 bases, the J end by 9 bases, with 20 bases between. CDR3 DNA: TGTGCCAGCAGTTTACCCCGGGTTATACCTACTTCGCAGTACTTC. Encoded protein: CASSLPRVIPTSQYF.

The rearrangement joins TRBV2 to TRBJ2-3, with D possibly TRBD1 on 5 matching bases. The CDR3 has 14 residues. Trimming took off 6 bases at V and 5 bases at J, with 15 bases between the two ends. Germline CDR1 SNHLY, CDR2 FYNNEI. CDR3 sequence: CASRKDIARDTQYF. The CDR3 coding sequence is TGTGCCAGCAGGAAGGACATAGCCAGAGATACGCAGTATTTT.

The chain recombines TRBV18 with TRBJ1-5; 10 bases agree with TRBD1. Unmatched junction bases numbered 8, after V lost 3 bases and J lost 6 bases. The CDR3 is made up of 16 amino acids. Germline V gene data show CDR1 as KGHSH and CDR2 as LQKENI. In DNA, the CDR3 is TGTGCCAGCTCACCTCTCGGGACAGGGGCCAGTCAGCCCCAGCATTTT. Amino acids: CASSPLGTGASQPQHF.

J is TRBJ2-1 and V is TRBV24-1; 9 positions agree with TRBD2. The junction had 13 bases not matched to a gene; V was cut back by 6 bases and J by 2 bases. CDR1 is KGHDR, CDR2 SFDVKD, per germline. The CDR3 is 18 amino acids. In DNA, the CDR3 is TGTGCCACCAGTTTCCCTGCGGCGGGAGGGGAAACCTACAATGAGCAGTTCTTC. Amino acid sequence: CATSFPAAGGETYNEQFF.

The V and J genes are TRBV5-1 and TRBJ2-3; 7 bases are shared with TRBD2. Germline V lookup: CDR1 SGHRS, CDR2 YFSETQ. J was trimmed by 5 bases and V by 4 bases; bases with no gene match: 7. The CDR3 extends over 14 amino acids. CDR3 region: CASSLGLVGDTQYF. CDR3 coding DNA: TGCGCCAGCAGCCTCGGACTAGTCGGAGATACGCAGTATTTT.